This T cell receptor (beta chain) was documented in a study of blood T cell repertoires in COVID-19. Overall study: The samples span acute and convalescent COVID-19 from the United States, Italy and Spain.

Original handling: Estimated nucleated cell counts came from reference gene primer amplification. TCRdb's copy holds only in-frame clones and misses some; the assay was immunoSEQ multiplex PCR. V, J and clone size reflect that table, while D and trimming were determined from the DNA. The data hold roughly 89,000 clones, with 65% to 85% observed a single time. V lost 4 bases and J lost 0, with 13 bases in between. Germline CDR1 LNHDA, CDR2 SQIVND (reference sequence). This CDR3 contains 16 residues. The V call is TRBV19, the J call TRBJ1-5; the D gene is possibly TRBD1 (5 bases). The receptor comes from an elderly woman with acute or convalescent COVID-19. Input material: peripheral blood. The chain's CDR3 is CASSTREGDSNQPQHF. The CDR3, as DNA: TGTGCCAGTAGTACTCGAGAAGGGGATAGCAATCAGCCCCAGCATTTT.